The 7 T cell receptor beta chains below were found in one sample sequenced in a study of OX40 agonist ivuxolimab in advanced cancers. This table comes from immunoSEQ multiplex PCR, and its TCRdb copy is limited to in-frame clones, with some not included. Of more than 60,000 clones in the sample, approximately 87% are singletons; the top ten hold about 5.1%. The sequencing used CD4+ or CD8+ T cells sorted from blood, collected in a trial of the OX40 agonist ivuxolimab. Every receptor here comes from an adult with an advanced solid tumor such as melanoma, head and neck, liver or kidney cancer.

The rearrangement joins TRBV6-1 to TRBJ1-5, with D unclear. The CDR3 runs to 14 residues. V was trimmed by 5 bases and J by 7 bases, leaving 15 bases between them. Germline CDR1 MNHNS, CDR2 SASEGT. The CDR3, as DNA: TGTGCCAGCAGTTCGGTGGCTAGGGCGCAGCCCCAGCATTTT. It is translated as CASSSVARAQPQHF.

The gene calls are TRBV18 and TRBJ2-3, with TRBD2 matching over 8 bases. The J segment lost 0 bases and the V segment lost 4 bases, leaving 6 bases of the junction unmatched. This CDR3 comprises 16 residues. Germline CDR1 is KGHSH and CDR2 is LQKENI. For the CDR3, the DNA is TGTGCCAGCTCACGTACTAGCGGTTCTAGCACAGATACGCAGTATTTT. Amino acid sequence: CASSRTSGSSTDTQYF.

This chain connects TRBV27 to TRBJ2-5; no firm D call. The CDR3 spans 15 residues. V lost 3 bases, J lost 2 bases, and 13 bases lay in between. Germline V lookup: CDR1 MNHEY, CDR2 SMNVEV (reference sequence). Here the CDR3 reads CASSFFSKGQETQYF. CDR3 DNA sequence: TGTGCCAGCAGTTTTTTTTCGAAGGGTCAAGAGACCCAGTACTTC.

The chain combines TRBV2 with TRBJ2-3, with TRBD1 identical over 7 bases. The CDR3 sequence is 15 residues long. The J segment lost 0 bases and the V segment lost 6 bases, leaving 6 bases of the junction unmatched. CDR1 is SNHLY, CDR2 FYNNEI, per germline. The CDR3 DNA reads as TGTGCCAGCAGGAACCGGGACAGTAGCACAGATACGCAGTATTTT. This sequence encodes CASRNRDSSTDTQYF.

V usage is TRBV2 and J usage is TRBJ2-3; 14 bases line up with TRBD2. The germline V gene encodes CDR1 SNHLY and CDR2 FYNNEI. V trimming: 4 bases; J trimming: 14 bases; junction bases outside the gene matches: 5. This CDR3 has 13 residues. The CDR3 coding sequence is TGTGCCAGCAGTGGGGGGACTAGCGGGAGCCCGTATTTT. Translating it yields CASSGGTSGSPYF.

The chain recombines TRBV5-6 with TRBJ1-1, with D tentatively TRBD1 (5 bases). The V end was cut by 0 bases, the J end by 2 bases, with 8 bases between. This CDR3 has 14 amino acids. Per germline, CDR1 SGHDT and CDR2 YYEEEE. The CDR3 coding sequence is TGTGCCAGCAGCTTGGGGGGGACCAACACTGAAGCTTTCTTT. Translation gives CASSLGGTNTEAFF.

The chain uses TRBV10-3 and TRBJ1-2, with a possible D match to TRBD1 (5 bases). The V end lost 7 bases, the J end lost 3 bases, and 18 bases lay between the germline ends. CDR1 and CDR2 from the germline V gene are ENHRY and SYGVKD. The CDR3 extends over 15 amino acids. CDR3 DNA: TGTGCCATCAAGGGTTGGGGGTTATCGGACTATGGCTACACCTTC. Its protein is CAIKGWGLSDYGYTF.